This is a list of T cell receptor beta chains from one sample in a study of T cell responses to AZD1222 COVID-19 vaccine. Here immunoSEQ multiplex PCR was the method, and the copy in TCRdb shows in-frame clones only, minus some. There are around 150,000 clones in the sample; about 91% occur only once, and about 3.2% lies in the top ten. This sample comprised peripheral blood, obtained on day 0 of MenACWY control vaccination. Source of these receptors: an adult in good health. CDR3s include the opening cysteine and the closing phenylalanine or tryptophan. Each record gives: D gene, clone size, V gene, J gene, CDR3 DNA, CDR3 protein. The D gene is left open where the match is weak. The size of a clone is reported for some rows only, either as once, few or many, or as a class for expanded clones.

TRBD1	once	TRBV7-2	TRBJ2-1	TGTGCCAGTTGCGACAGGGGCGGACTGTACAGTGAGCAGTTCTTC	CASCDRGGLYSEQFF
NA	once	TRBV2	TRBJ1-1	TGTGCCAGCAGGATGGATGTCACTGAAGCTTTCTTT	CASRMDVTEAFF
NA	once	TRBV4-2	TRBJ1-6	TGTGCCAGCAGCCAAGATAGAGGGACTACCGGCTATAATTCACCCCTCCACTTT	CASSQDRGTTGYNSPLHF
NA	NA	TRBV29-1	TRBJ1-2	TGCAGCGTTGAATCAAGGAGGGAGGATGGCTACACCTTC	CSVESRREDGYTF
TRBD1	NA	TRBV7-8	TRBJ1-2	TGTGCCAGCAGCTTAGTCACCGGGACAGATAACTATGGCTACACCTTC	CASSLVTGTDNYGYTF
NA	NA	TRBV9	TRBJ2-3	TGTGCCAGCAGCGCCAGTTCACTCGCGGATACGCAGTATTTT	CASSASSLADTQYF
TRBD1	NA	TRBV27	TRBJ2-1	TGTGCCAGCAGCCCCAGACAGGGCCAATACTTAAACAATGAGCAGTTCTTC	CASSPRQGQYLNNEQFF
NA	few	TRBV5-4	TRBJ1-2	TGTGCCAGCAGCTCCCCCGCGGGGGCTTTTAACTATGGCTACACCTTC	CASSSPAGAFNYGYTF
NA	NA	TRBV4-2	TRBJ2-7	TGTGCCAGCAGCCAAGCGTCGAACAGACCGGAGGTAGAGCAGTACTTC	CASSQASNRPEVEQYF
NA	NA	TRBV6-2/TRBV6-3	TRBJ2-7	TGTGCCAGCAGTTACGGTGTACGGGACGGCTACGAGCAGTACTTC	CASSYGVRDGYEQYF
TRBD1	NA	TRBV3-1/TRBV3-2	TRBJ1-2	TGTGCCAGCAGCCAGTCGGACAGGGGAAACTATGGCTACACCTTC	CASSQSDRGNYGYTF
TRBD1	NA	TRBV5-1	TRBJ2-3	TGCGCCAGCACTGGAGCAGGGGGCTGGAGCACAGATACGCAGTATTTT	CASTGAGGWSTDTQYF
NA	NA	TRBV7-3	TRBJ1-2	TGTGCCAGCAGCCCCGGGGGGGGAGGGGCTTATGGCTACACCTTC	CASSPGGGGAYGYTF
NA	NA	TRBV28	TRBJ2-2	TGTGCCAGCAGTTTTGCGGGGAGCGCGAACACCGGGGAGCTGTTTTTT	CASSFAGSANTGELFF
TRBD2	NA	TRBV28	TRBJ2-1	TGTGCCAGCAGTCCAGGGCTGGTAGCGGGCCGCTCCTACAATGAGCAGTTCTTC	CASSPGLVAGRSYNEQFF
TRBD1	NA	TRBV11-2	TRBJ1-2	TGTGCCAGCAGCTTCGGGGACAGGGGAAGTGGCTACACCTTC	CASSFGDRGSGYTF
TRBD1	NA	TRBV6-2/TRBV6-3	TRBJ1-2	TGTGCCAGCAGTTACGGGCAGGGGGTTGATGGCTACACCTTC	CASSYGQGVDGYTF
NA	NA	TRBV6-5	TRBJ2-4	TGTGCCAGCAGTTTCGACCGAAAGGTAGCCAAAAACATTCAGTACTTC	CASSFDRKVAKNIQYF
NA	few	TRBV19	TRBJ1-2	TGTGCCACTGGACCGGGGAAGCCGTATGGCTACACCTTC	CATGPGKPYGYTF
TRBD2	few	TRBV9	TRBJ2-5	TGTGCCAGCAGCCCGAGGACTAGCGGGGTTATAGGGGAGACCCAGTACTTC	CASSPRTSGVIGETQYF
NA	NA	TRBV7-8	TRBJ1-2	TGTGCCAGCAGACAACAGGGCGCCATCCAGAACACCTTC	CASRQQGAIQNTF
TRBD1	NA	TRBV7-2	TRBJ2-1	TGTGCCAGCAGCTTAGCAGGGGGCAGGTACAATGAGCAGTTCTTC	CASSLAGGRYNEQFF
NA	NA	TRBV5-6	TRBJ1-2	TGTGCCAGCAGCTTTAGGGGGAGATACTATGGCTACACCTTC	CASSFRGRYYGYTF
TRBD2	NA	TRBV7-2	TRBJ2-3	TGTGCCAGCAGCCCACACCAGCGGGGAACAGATACGCAGTATTTT	CASSPHQRGTDTQYF
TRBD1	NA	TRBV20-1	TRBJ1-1	TGCAGTGCTAGTGACAGGGGCCGAGTGGTGAACACTGAAGCTTTCTTT	CSASDRGRVVNTEAFF
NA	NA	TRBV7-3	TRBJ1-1	TGTGCCAGCAGCTTAACCCGCAACACTGAAGCTTTCTTT	CASSLTRNTEAFF
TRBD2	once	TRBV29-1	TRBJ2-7	TGCAGCGCCCGGACTAGCGGGAAGGGAGGGTCCTACGAGCAGTACTTC	CSARTSGKGGSYEQYF
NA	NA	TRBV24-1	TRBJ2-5	TGTGCCACCAGTGATCCCGGGGTGTTCGGAGAGACCCAGTACTTC	CATSDPGVFGETQYF
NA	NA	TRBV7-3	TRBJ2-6	TGTGCCAGCGGCATTGGGGCCAACGTCCTGACTTTC	CASGIGANVLTF
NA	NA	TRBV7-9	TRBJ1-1	TGTGCCAGCAGCTTAGCGCGGGGGGCAAGCACTGAAGCTTTCTTT	CASSLARGASTEAFF
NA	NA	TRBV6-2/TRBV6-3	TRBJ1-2	TGTGCCAGCAGTTACTCAATGACAGGTTCGTCTGGAGGCTACACCTTC	CASSYSMTGSSGGYTF
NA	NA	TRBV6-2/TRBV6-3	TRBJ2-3	TGTGCCAGCAGTTACGTGGAGGGTTCCCGTACGCAGTATTTT	CASSYVEGSRTQYF
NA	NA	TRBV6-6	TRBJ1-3	TGTGCCAGCAGTGCCACAGGGTTAGGAAACACCATATATTTT	CASSATGLGNTIYF
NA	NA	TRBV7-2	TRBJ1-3	TGTGCCAGCAGCGTCTTCTCTGGAAACACCATATATTTT	CASSVFSGNTIYF
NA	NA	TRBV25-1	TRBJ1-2	TGTGCCAGCAGTGAACTGAAATTGAGGGAGGAGGGCTATGGCTACACCTTC	CASSELKLREEGYGYTF
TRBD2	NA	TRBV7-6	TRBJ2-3	TGTGCCAGCAGAAGTGGGACTAGCGGGGGGTTCCCTTTTAGTACAGATACGCAGTATTTT	CASRSGTSGGFPFSTDTQYF
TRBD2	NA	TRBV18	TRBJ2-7	TGTGCCAGCTCACCACCCTCTAGCGGGAGCGAGCAGTACTTC	CASSPPSSGSEQYF
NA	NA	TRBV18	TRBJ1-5	TGTGCCAGCTCACCAACCACAGGAGATCAGCCCCAGCATTTT	CASSPTTGDQPQHF
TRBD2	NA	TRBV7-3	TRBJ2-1	TGTGCCAGCAGCAACCGGGGGGGCGATTACAATGAGCAGTTCTTC	CASSNRGGDYNEQFF
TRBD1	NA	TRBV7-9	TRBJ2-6	TGTGCCATTCTTTTCGGACAGGGTAGCCCTGGGGCCAACGTCCTGACTTTC	CAILFGQGSPGANVLTF
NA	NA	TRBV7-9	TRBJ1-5	TGTGCCAGCAGCTTAGGGGGGCAGCCCCAGCATTTT	CASSLGGQPQHF
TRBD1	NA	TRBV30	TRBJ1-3	TGTGCCTGGACTCCGGGACAGCCCTCTGGAAACACCATATATTTT	CAWTPGQPSGNTIYF
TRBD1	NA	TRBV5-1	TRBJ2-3	TGCGCCAGCAGCTCCGCGGACAGGGGAATCGGGGCAGATACGCAGTATTTT	CASSSADRGIGADTQYF
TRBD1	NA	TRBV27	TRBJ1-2	TGTGCCAGCAGTTTAAGACGAATGACAGGGGGCTCCTATGGCTACACCTTC	CASSLRRMTGGSYGYTF
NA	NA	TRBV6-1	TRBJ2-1	TGTGCCAGCAGTGACGGAGGAGGGATCCGCGGGGCCAATGAGCAGTTCTTC	CASSDGGGIRGANEQFF
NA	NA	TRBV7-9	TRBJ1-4	TGTGCCAGCAGCCTAGGTTTCCGTAGTGAAAAACTGTTTTTT	CASSLGFRSEKLFF
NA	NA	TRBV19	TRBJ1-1	TGTGCCAGTAGTATAGAAGCGGGGTGGGGAGCTTTCTTT	CASSIEAGWGAFF
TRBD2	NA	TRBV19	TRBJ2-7	TGTGCCAGTAGTTACAGCGGACTAGCGGACTACGAGCAGTACTTC	CASSYSGLADYEQYF
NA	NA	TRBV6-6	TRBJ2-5	TGTGCCAGCAGTTACTCGATATTGGGGACCCAGTACTTC	CASSYSILGTQYF
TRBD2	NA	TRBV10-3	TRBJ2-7	TGTGCCATCAGTGGAGCTAGCGGGGTCTCCTACGAGCAGTACTTC	CAISGASGVSYEQYF
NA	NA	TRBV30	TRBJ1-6	TGTGCCTGGAGCGATACAGGGTCACCCCTCCACTTT	CAWSDTGSPLHF
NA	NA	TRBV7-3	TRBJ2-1	TGTGCCAGCAGCTCTGACGGGTCTTTGTACAATGAGCAGTTCTTC	CASSSDGSLYNEQFF
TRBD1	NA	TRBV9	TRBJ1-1	TGTGCCAGCAGCAGATCAGGGGGCGAGAACACTGAAGCTTTCTTT	CASSRSGGENTEAFF
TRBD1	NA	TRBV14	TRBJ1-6	TGTGCCAGCAGCCTGACAGGGGATTCACCCCTCCACTTT	CASSLTGDSPLHF
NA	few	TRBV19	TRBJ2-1	TGTGCCAGTAGTACGATTCAGCGGCACTCCTACAATGAGCAGTTCTTC	CASSTIQRHSYNEQFF
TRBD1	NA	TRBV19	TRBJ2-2	TGTGCCACCTCAACCGGGACAGGGAACACCGGGGAGCTGTTTTTT	CATSTGTGNTGELFF
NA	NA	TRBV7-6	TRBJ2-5	TGTGCCAGCAGCTTAGAGGTTATGTACAGGGAGTGGGAGACCCAGTACTTC	CASSLEVMYREWETQYF
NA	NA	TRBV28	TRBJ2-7	TGTGCCAGCAGCCGAGGGTCCGCCTACGAGCAGTACTTC	CASSRGSAYEQYF
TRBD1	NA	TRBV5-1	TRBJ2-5	TGCGCCAGCACCGGGACAGGGAGGTACCAAGAGACCCAGTACTTC	CASTGTGRYQETQYF
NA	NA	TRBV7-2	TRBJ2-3	TGTGCCGGCCCGGGGGTATACGATACGCAGTATTTT	CAGPGVYDTQYF